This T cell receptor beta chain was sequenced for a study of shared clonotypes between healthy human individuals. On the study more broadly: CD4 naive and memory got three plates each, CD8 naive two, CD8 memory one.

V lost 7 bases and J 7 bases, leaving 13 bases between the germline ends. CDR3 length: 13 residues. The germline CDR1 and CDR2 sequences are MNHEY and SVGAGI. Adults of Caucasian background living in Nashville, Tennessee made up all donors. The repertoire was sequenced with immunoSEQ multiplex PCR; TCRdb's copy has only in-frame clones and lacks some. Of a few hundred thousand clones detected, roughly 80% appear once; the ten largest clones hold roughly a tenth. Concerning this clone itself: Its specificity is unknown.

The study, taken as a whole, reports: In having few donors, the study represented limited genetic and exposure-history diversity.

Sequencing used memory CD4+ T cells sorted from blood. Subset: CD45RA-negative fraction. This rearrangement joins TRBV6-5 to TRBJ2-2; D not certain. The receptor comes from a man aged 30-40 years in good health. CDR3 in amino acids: CASTGWRNGELFF. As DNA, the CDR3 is TGTGCCAGCACCGGTTGGCGTAACGGGGAGCTGTTTTTT.